This TCR beta chain was recorded in a study of CD8+CD57+ T cells in acquired aplastic anemia. Study context: The DNA of sorted CD4+ and CD8+ cells averaged around 3 ug.

It was genomic DNA that served as the template for profiling TCR beta VDJ and CDR3. MiXCR, run by TCRdb on the reads, gives a single entry per CDR3 protein. Found here are 200,000 to 250,000 distinct CDR3 sequences, 55% to 65% of them singletons; the top ten hold around three fifths. Looked up from germline, CDR1 is SGHRS and CDR2 is YFSETQ. The junction had 6 bases not matched to a gene; V was cut back by 4 bases and J by 4 bases. CDR3 size: 15 residues. This clonotype was seen only a few times. The authors sequenced patients whose flow cytometry had shown CD8+CD57+ cell expansion. Severe acquired aplastic anemia affected all patients.

Sample: sorted CD4+, CD8+, or CD8+CD57+ T cells (not recorded which) from PBMCs. The sequence came from a human donor with aplastic anemia. V gene TRBV5-1 combines with J gene TRBJ1-5, with TRBD1 identical over 9 bases. In DNA, the CDR3 is TGCGCCAGCAGCGTTGGACAGGGGCAAAATCAGCCCCAGCATTTT. Translation: CASSVGQGQNQPQHF.